The 8 T cell receptor beta chains reported below all come from one sample, sequenced in a study of shared T cell receptors in the human thymus. Clones were sequenced by immunoSEQ multiplex PCR, and TCRdb holds only the in-frame ones, with some missing. Among roughly 68,000 clones listed, more than 90% were seen once. Sequenced sample: thymocytes. These receptors originate from a human donor.

The rearrangement joins TRBV19 to TRBJ2-1; 7 positions match TRBD1. This CDR3 region has 14 residues. The V segment lost 4 bases and the J segment 5 bases; nucleotides outside the gene matches: 5. CDR1 is LNHDA and CDR2 is SQIVND in the germline V gene (reference sequence). The CDR3 sequence: CASSSHGTDNEQFF. CDR3 DNA sequence: TGTGCCAGTAGTAGTCACGGGACAGACAATGAGCAGTTCTTC.

This clone occurred once. The chain has TRBV11-2 and TRBJ1-6; no reliable D call. Germline-derived CDR1 and CDR2 are SGHAT and FQNNGV. This CDR3 is 15 amino acids long. With 1 base removed from V and 9 bases from J, the gap between germline ends came to 13 bases. The CDR3 loop is CASSLVWNMGSPLHF. The CDR3 DNA reads as TGTGCCAGCAGCTTAGTTTGGAATATGGGTTCACCCCTCCACTTT. Variable domain in full (rest from reference TRBV11-2 and TRBJ1-6): EAGVAQSPRYKIIEKRQSVAFWCNPISGHATLYWYQQILGQGPKLLIQFQNNGVVDDSQLPKDRFSAERLKGVDSTLKIQPAKLEDSAVYLCASSLVWNMGSPLHFGNGTRLTVT.

V gene TRBV29-1 combines with J gene TRBJ1-2, with D possibly being TRBD1 (5 bases). V lost 7 bases to trimming and J lost 4 bases, with 19 bases between them. This CDR3 has 14 residues. Germline CDR1 reads SQVTM; CDR2 reads ANQGSEA. CDR3 in DNA: TGCAGCGACATGGGGGATCCACAGTCCTATGGCTACACCTTC. Translation: CSDMGDPQSYGYTF. Variable domain in full (rest from reference TRBV29-1 and TRBJ1-2): SAVISQKPSRDICQRGTSLTIQCQVDSQVTMMFWYRQQPGQSLTLIATANQGSEATYESGFVIDKFPISRPNLTFSTLTVSNMSPEDSSIYLCSDMGDPQSYGYTFGSGTRLTVV.

V is TRBV4-2 and J is TRBJ2-6; 14 nucleotides line up with TRBD2. The J segment lost 0 bases and the V segment lost 5 bases, leaving 9 bases of the junction unmatched. The CDR3 spans 20 residues. Germline CDR1 LGHNA, CDR2 YNFKEQ. CDR3 sequence reads: CASSTAGLAGGHSGANVLTF. Written as DNA, the CDR3 is TGTGCCAGCAGCACGGCAGGACTAGCGGGGGGACACTCTGGGGCCAACGTCCTGACTTTC.

V and J are TRBV11-2 and TRBJ2-5, with 11 nucleotides matching TRBD2. The junction had 5 bases not matched to a gene; V was cut back by 2 bases and J by 0 bases. The length of the CDR3 is 17 residues. Per germline, CDR1 SGHAT and CDR2 FQNNGV. DNA for the CDR3: TGTGCCAGCAGCTTACCCAAACTAGCGGGGGACCAAGAGACCCAGTACTTC. Translated, it gives CASSLPKLAGDQETQYF.

The chain links TRBV5-6 to TRBJ1-4; tentative D call: TRBD1 (5 bases). Trimming cost V 4 bases and J 5 bases, with 24 bases left between them. This CDR3 has 18 amino acids. Germline values: CDR1 SGHDT, CDR2 YYEEEE. The DNA of the CDR3 is TGTGCCAGCAGCGGACATCCCGGGCCCCAAGGAAAAAATGAAAAACTGTTTTTT. Its protein is CASSGHPGPQGKNEKLFF.

The chain joins TRBV20-1 to TRBJ1-2; D remains unclear. This CDR3 is built from 11 residues. V lost 0 bases, J lost 7 bases, and 6 bases lay in between. Germline assignment: CDR1 DFQATT and CDR2 SNEGSKA (reference sequence). CDR3 sequence: CSAREAGGYTF. In nucleotides, the CDR3 is TGCAGTGCTAGAGAGGCGGGTGGCTACACCTTC.

V and J are TRBV4-3 and TRBJ2-5; 9 nucleotides agree with TRBD1. Per germline, CDR1 LGHNA and CDR2 YSLEER. This CDR3 comprises 19 residues. The V gene end was trimmed by 1 base and the J gene end by 4 bases; junction bases not matched to a gene: 16. CDR3 DNA sequence: TGCGCCAGCAGCCAAGTGATCCGAGGACAGGGGTCGGTTGGAGAGACCCAGTACTTC. It yields the protein CASSQVIRGQGSVGETQYF.